Below, 25 T cell receptor beta chains from the same sample are listed, as sequenced in a study of blood T cell repertoires in COVID-19. TCRdb's copy holds only in-frame clones and misses some; the assay was immunoSEQ multiplex PCR. The sample lists more than 250,000 clones; 85% to 90% were seen once. Sequencing input: PBMCs or T cells enriched from blood (not recorded which). The receptors stem from a woman between 18 and 29 years old with acute COVID-19.

The chain has TRBV7-9 and TRBJ1-1, with D perhaps matching TRBD1 (5 bases). V gave up 1 base and J gave up 1 base, with 19 bases separating them. Germline loops: CDR1 SEHNR, CDR2 FQNEAQ (reference sequence). The CDR3 runs 18 residues. The CDR3 nucleotides are TGTGCCAGCAGCTTAGATGGTTGGGGTCAGGGAAGGAACACTGAAGCTTTCTTT. Encoded protein: CASSLDGWGQGRNTEAFF.

The chain combines TRBV24-1 with TRBJ1-1; a weak D match, TRBD1 (5 bases). This CDR3 comprises 14 residues. Germline CDR1 and CDR2: KGHDR and SFDVKD. Trimming removed 4 bases from V and 1 base from J, with 9 bases in between. The CDR3 bases are TGTGCCACCAGTGAGGGGCAGGAGAACACTGAAGCTTTCTTT. This translates into CATSEGQENTEAFF.

The chain combines TRBV10-1 with TRBJ2-3; a weak D match, TRBD1 (7 bases). The CDR3 totals 16 residues. Trimming removed 4 bases from V and 4 bases from J, with 18 bases in between. Germline V gives CDR1 WNHNN, CDR2 SYGVQD (reference sequence). The CDR3 coding sequence is TGCGCCAGCAGTGGGGAGACAGGGAGGAGAGCAGATACGCAGTATTTT. Translating gives CASSGETGRRADTQYF.

A single count supports this clone. The gene calls are TRBV7-6 and TRBJ1-4, with D unclear. The V gene lost 5 bases and the J gene lost 8 bases, with 21 bases spanning the gap. Germline CDR1 SGHVS, CDR2 FNYEAQ. CDR3 length: 16 amino acids. CDR3 nucleotide sequence: TGTGCCAGCAGCCGAGAACTCGTTTCATCTCGGGAAAAACTGTTTTTT. Translated: CASSRELVSSREKLFF.

The chain employs TRBV11-1 and TRBJ2-7, with 8 nucleotides matching TRBD1. Germline loops: CDR1 SGHAT, CDR2 FQDESV (reference sequence). The CDR3 runs to 13 residues. The V segment lost 1 base and the J segment 4 bases; nucleotides outside the gene matches: 0. For the CDR3, the DNA is TGTGCCAGCAGCTTAGGGACAGGGTACGAGCAGTACTTC. It yields the protein CASSLGTGYEQYF. The whole variable domain, filled in from reference TRBV11-1 and TRBJ2-7, reads EAEVAQSPRYKITEKSQAVAFWCDPISGHATLYWYRQILGQGPELLVQFQDESVVDDSQLPKDRFSAERLKGVDSTLKIQPAELGDSAMYLCASSLGTGYEQYFGPGTRLTVT.

The chain uses TRBV28 and TRBJ1-6; 7 nucleotides line up with TRBD1. Germline CDR1 MDHEN, CDR2 SYDVKM. CDR3 length equals 14 residues. V was pared by 8 bases and J by 10 bases, with 11 bases of the junction left unmatched. The CDR3 here is CASRLGQGDSPLHF. Here the CDR3 DNA reads TGTGCCAGCCGATTGGGGCAGGGGGACTCACCCCTCCACTTT.

CDR3 sequence: CASSPDRVSPYNEQFF. CDR3 coding DNA: TGTGCCAGCAGCCCAGACAGGGTCAGTCCTTACAATGAGCAGTTCTTC. This chain joins TRBV28 and TRBJ2-1, with TRBD1 matching over 7 bases. This CDR3 contains 16 residues. From germline, CDR1 is MDHEN and CDR2 SYDVKM. The V and J ends lost 6 bases and 4 bases, in that order; junction bases with no gene match: 12.

This clone was seen a handful of times. This chain links TRBV11-2 with TRBJ2-7, with D possibly matching TRBD1 (5 bases). This CDR3 spans 15 amino acids. V was cut by 2 bases and J by 4 bases, with 15 bases left in between. Germline-derived CDR1 and CDR2 are SGHAT and FQNNGV. The CDR3 nucleotides are TGTGCCAGCAGCTTACAAGACAGAAATGGATACGAGCAGTACTTC. As protein: CASSLQDRNGYEQYF.

The CDR3 DNA sequence: TGTGCCAGCAGTTTACCTACAGTGAACGAGCAGTACTTC. Translating it yields CASSLPTVNEQYF. The chain combines TRBV6-5 with TRBJ2-7; D is undetermined. Germline CDR1 is MNHEY and CDR2 is SVGAGI. This CDR3 comprises 13 residues. The V gene lost 4 bases and the J gene lost 5 bases, with 12 bases spanning the gap.

This chain joins TRBV6-5 and TRBJ1-2; TRBD1 is a possible D gene (5 bases). This CDR3 is 12 amino acids long. V dropped 6 bases and J dropped 4 bases, with 9 bases sitting between them. Germline V gives CDR1 MNHEY, CDR2 SVGAGI. CDR3 nucleotide sequence: TGTGCCAGCAGGGTGGGGCTCTATGGCTACACCTTC. As protein: CASRVGLYGYTF.

This sequence joins TRBV7-9 and TRBJ2-1; 7 nucleotides line up with TRBD2. The CDR3 has 14 residues. Germline CDR1 SEHNR, CDR2 FQNEAQ (reference sequence). Losses at the gene ends were 1 base for V and 9 bases for J; bases not matched to a gene: 6. The CDR3 nucleotides read TGTGCCAGCAGCTTAGGGACTAGAACTGGTGAGCAGTTCTTC. Its protein is CASSLGTRTGEQFF.

The chain links TRBV5-8 to TRBJ1-5; 10 bases match TRBD1. Germline CDR1 is SGHTS and CDR2 is YDEGEE. The CDR3 loop spans 17 amino acids. The trim removed 1 base at V and 3 bases at J, leaving 7 bases unmatched. The CDR3 nucleotides are TGTGCCAGCAGCTTGTTCACCGGGACAGGGGTCAATCAGCCCCAGCATTTT. Translating it yields CASSLFTGTGVNQPQHF.

V usage is TRBV11-2 and J usage is TRBJ2-7; a possible D gene is TRBD1 (5 bases). This CDR3 comprises 14 residues. The V end was cut by 3 bases, the J end by 6 bases, with 15 bases between. Germline-derived CDR1 and CDR2 are SGHAT and FQNNGV. CDR3 sequence reads: CASSFSRTPGEQYF. The CDR3 DNA follows: TGTGCCAGCAGCTTCAGCCGGACACCCGGCGAGCAGTACTTC.

This chain connects TRBV6-5 to TRBJ1-4; D call uncertain. V was shortened by 5 bases and J by 0 bases, with 10 bases between the two germline ends. The CDR3 runs to 15 residues. The V gene's germline CDR1 is MNHEY and CDR2 SVGAGI. CDR3 region: CASSRTRATNEKLFF. CDR3 nucleotide sequence: TGTGCCAGCAGTCGCACACGTGCAACTAATGAAAAACTGTTTTTT.

V gene TRBV5-6 combines with J gene TRBJ2-7, with TRBD2 matching over 12 bases. V lost 1 base, J lost 2 bases, and 10 bases stayed unmatched. This CDR3 has 18 amino acids. Germline CDR1 SGHDT, CDR2 YYEEEE. The CDR3 DNA reads as TGTGCCAGCAGCTTGCATGGACTAGCGGGACAACGGGCCTACGAGCAGTACTTC. Its translation: CASSLHGLAGQRAYEQYF.

The chain is built from TRBV28 and TRBJ2-7, with TRBD1 identical over 7 bases. CDR3 size: 16 residues. Unmatched junction bases numbered 12, after V lost 4 bases and J lost 3 bases. Per the germline V gene, CDR1 is MDHEN and CDR2 is SYDVKM. As DNA, the CDR3 is TGTGCCAGCAGTTCCTACGGGACAGCTAAAAGCTACGAGCAGTACTTC. Residues: CASSSYGTAKSYEQYF. Supplemented by reference TRBV28 and TRBJ2-7, the full variable domain reads DVKVTQSSRYLVKRTGEKVFLECVQDMDHENMFWYRQDPGLGLRLIYFSYDVKMKEKGDIPEGYSVSREKKERFSLILESASTNQTSMYLCASSSYGTAKSYEQYFGPGTRLTVT.

The chain couples TRBV7-9 to TRBJ2-7; 7 bases match TRBD2. The V gene end was trimmed by 1 base and the J gene end by 6 bases; junction bases not matched to a gene: 9. The CDR3 is 15 amino acids. Germline loops: CDR1 SEHNR, CDR2 FQNEAQ (reference sequence). CDR3 bases: TGTGCCAGCAGCTTAGAAGGCGGGAGAAATCCCGAGCAGTACTTC. This translates into CASSLEGGRNPEQYF. The complete variable domain, with remaining parts taken from reference TRBV7-9 and TRBJ2-7, reads DTGVSQNPRHKITKRGQNVTFRCDPISEHNRLYWYRQTLGQGPEFLTYFQNEAQLEKSRLLSDRFSAERPKGSFSTLEIQRTEQGDSAMYLCASSLEGGRNPEQYFGPGTRLTVT.

This CDR3 is CASRARTEQFF. The CDR3 DNA is TGTGCCAGCAGAGCACGAACCGAGCAGTTCTTC. The V and J genes are TRBV7-2 and TRBJ2-1; no reliable D call. In germline, CDR1 is SGHTA, CDR2 FQGNSA. V was cut by 6 bases and J by 10 bases, with 10 bases left in between. There are 11 residues in the CDR3.

V is TRBV15 and J is TRBJ2-3; D is uncertain. In germline, CDR1 is LNHNV, CDR2 YYDKDF (reference sequence). This CDR3 is built from 15 residues. The ends were cut back, 0 bases at V and 2 bases at J, with 9 bases in the middle. The CDR3 bases are TGTGCCACCAGCAGAGACTTTAGTTACACAGATACGCAGTATTTT. This codes for CATSRDFSYTDTQYF. Full variable domain (outside the CDR3, taken from reference TRBV15 and TRBJ2-3): DAMVIQNPRYQVTQFGKPVTLSCSQTLNHNVMYWYQQKSSQAPKLLFHYYDKDFNNEADTPDNFQSRRPNTSFCFLDIRSPGLGDTAMYLCATSRDFSYTDTQYFGPGTRLTVL.

This clone appeared a few times. The chain joins TRBV19 to TRBJ2-7, with 7 bases fitting TRBD2. Germline trimming cut 4 bases from V and 0 bases from J; bases unmatched to any gene: 6. Germline assignment: CDR1 LNHDA and CDR2 SQIVND (reference sequence). The CDR3 consists of 15 residues. CDR3 sequence: CASSSLREDSYEQYF. CDR3 in DNA: TGTGCCAGTAGTAGTCTCCGGGAGGACTCCTACGAGCAGTACTTC.

This chain connects TRBV28 to TRBJ1-2, with 7 bases matching TRBD1. Per the germline V gene, CDR1 is MDHEN and CDR2 is SYDVKM. This CDR3 region has 12 residues. The J segment lost 7 bases and the V segment lost 7 bases, leaving 6 bases of the junction unmatched. The CDR3 loop is CASTSQGGGYTF. DNA of the CDR3: TGTGCCAGCACGTCCCAGGGGGGTGGCTACACCTTC.

The V gene is TRBV19, the J gene TRBJ2-1, with TRBD2 matching over 7 bases. The CDR3 runs to 16 residues. Trimming removed 7 bases from V and 0 bases from J; junction bases left unmatched: 9. Germline lookup yields CDR1 LNHDA and CDR2 SQIVND (reference sequence). CDR3 sequence reads: CASKPAGPSSYNEQFF. In nucleotides, the CDR3 is TGTGCCAGTAAGCCAGCGGGACCCAGCTCCTACAATGAGCAGTTCTTC.

The chain employs TRBV27 and TRBJ2-5; TRBD1 is a possible D gene (8 bases). The V end lost 5 bases, the J end lost 0 bases, and 13 bases lay between the germline ends. The CDR3 spans 15 residues. Germline CDR1 and CDR2: MNHEY and SMNVEV (reference sequence). CDR3 residues: CASSVTGGDQETQYF. Written as DNA, the CDR3 is TGTGCCAGCAGTGTCACAGGGGGGGACCAAGAGACCCAGTACTTC.

This chain joins TRBV7-6 and TRBJ2-5, with 14 nucleotides matching TRBD2. Germline CDR1 SGHVS, CDR2 FNYEAQ. The CDR3 is 18 residues long. The trim removed 5 bases at V and 5 bases at J, leaving 13 bases unmatched. The chain's CDR3 is CASSINIGTSGRHETQYF. For the CDR3, the DNA is TGTGCCAGCAGCATAAATATCGGGACTAGCGGGAGACATGAGACCCAGTACTTC. Drawing the rest from reference TRBV7-6 and TRBJ2-5, the complete variable domain is GAGVSQSPRYKVTKRGQDVALRCDPISGHVSLYWYRQALGQGPEFLTYFNYEAQQDKSGLPNDRFSAERPEGSISTLTIQRTEQRDSAMYRCASSINIGTSGRHETQYFGPGTRLLVL.

This clone occurred a few times. The chain employs TRBV11-1 and TRBJ1-6; 10 bases fit TRBD1. The J segment lost 7 bases and the V segment lost 4 bases, leaving 7 bases of the junction unmatched. The germline CDR1 and CDR2 sequences are SGHAT and FQDESV (reference sequence). The CDR3 sequence is 16 residues long. The CDR3 nucleotides read TGTGCCAGCAGCTCAGGAGACAGGGGGCTAAATTCACCCCTCCACTTT. As protein: CASSSGDRGLNSPLHF.